The clone carrying this T cell receptor (beta chain) was seen at least ten times. This sample is part of a study of prognosis after radiotherapy for stage I lung cancer. Two rounds of multiplex PCR amplified TCR beta CDR3 from genomic DNA. The first round of PCR was done with primers that matched each TRBV and TRBJ gene. TCRdb called the multiplex PCR reads again in MiXCR, with one record for every CDR3 protein. The sample holds about 14,000 distinct CDR3 sequences, roughly 26% seen once. CDR3 length: 14 amino acids. The V gene lost 7 bases and the J gene lost 4 bases, with 14 bases spanning the gap. Germline V gene data show CDR1 as MDHEN and CDR2 as SYDVKM.

The TCR comes from a donor over 45 with non-small cell lung cancer. This material consisted of PBMCs, taken before or after stereotactic body radiation therapy (not recorded which). The V gene is TRBV28, the J gene TRBJ1-5; unclear D gene. The DNA of the CDR3 is TGTGCCAGCACCTTTTTCGGAGGGAATCAGCCCCAGCATTTT. It specifies CASTFFGGNQPQHF. The full variable domain, completed using reference TRBV28 and TRBJ1-5, is DVKVTQSSRYLVKRTGEKVFLECVQDMDHENMFWYRQDPGLGLRLIYFSYDVKMKEKGDIPEGYSVSREKKERFSLILESASTNQTSMYLCASTFFGGNQPQHFGDGTRLSIL.